Below, one TCR beta chain is given with its context. The antigen is not known. This entry is derived from a study of siplizumab effects on memory and regulatory T cells. Findings of the study overall: Contribution to the alloresponse seemed major for naive T cells, which also seemed more diverse than memory cells. There was no confirmation of the suppressive function of proliferating Tregs from siplizumab cultures. Among sequences traceable to unstimulated CD4+ memory cells, alloreactive ones were significantly reduced by siplizumab. In controls, about 28% of mappable alloreactive CD4+ clones were Treg-derived on average, versus about 69% with siplizumab.

This CDR3 region has 14 residues. Germline CDR1 and CDR2: SGHAT and FQNNGV. The V gene lost 0 bases and the J gene lost 3 bases, with 9 bases spanning the gap. Using immunoSEQ multiplex PCR, the repertoire was profiled, and TCRdb retains in-frame clones only, with some absent. The data show some 100,000 clones, 94% seen once. This chain uses TRBV11-2 with TRBJ2-7; maybe TRBD2 (5 bases). Source material: Tregs sorted from blood. This TCR came from a human donor in good health. In nucleotides, the CDR3 is TGTGCCAGCAGCTTAGAGGCGGGTTACTACGAGCAGTACTTC. It codes for CASSLEAGYYEQYF.